The 29 T cell receptor beta chains given below trace back to one sample, sequenced in a study of blood T cell repertoires in COVID-19. The data were produced by immunoSEQ multiplex PCR, yet TCRdb's version contains in-frame clones alone and is incomplete. The sample yields some 96,000 clones, around 81% seen once. Sequenced sample: peripheral blood. The receptors originated from a man in his fifties with active or convalescent COVID-19.

CDR3 amino acids: CASRRAKDRRGGTQYF. The DNA of the CDR3 is TGTGCCAGCAGACGGGCCAAGGACCGAAGAGGGGGTACGCAGTATTTT. The V call is TRBV7-9, the J call TRBJ2-3; a weak D match, TRBD1 (6 bases). This CDR3 spans 16 amino acids. Deletions cut 6 bases from V and 8 bases from J, with 24 bases between. Germline V gives CDR1 SEHNR, CDR2 FQNEAQ (reference sequence).

This chain's CDR3 is CASSLEGRGHYGYTF. For the CDR3, the DNA is TGTGCCAGCAGCCTAGAGGGAAGAGGGCACTATGGCTACACCTTC. This chain uses TRBV7-6 with TRBJ1-2, with unresolved D. The CDR3 runs to 15 residues. V was shortened by 5 bases and J by 3 bases, with 16 bases between the two germline ends. Germline lookup yields CDR1 SGHVS and CDR2 FNYEAQ.

V and J are TRBV4-1 and TRBJ2-7; the match to TRBD1 covers 7 bases. Germline V CDR1 and CDR2: MGHRA, YSYEKL. CDR3 size: 17 residues. The J segment lost 5 bases and the V segment lost 0 bases, leaving 13 bases of the junction unmatched. The CDR3 DNA reads as TGCGCCAGCAGCCAAGAAATGGTGGGACAGAGTTGGGACGAGCAGTACTTC. This translates into CASSQEMVGQSWDEQYF.

The gene calls are TRBV19 and TRBJ1-4, with 7 bases that match TRBD1. The CDR3 is 14 residues long. Trimming took 7 bases from V and 8 from J; bases not matched to a gene: 10. Per the germline V gene, CDR1 is LNHDA and CDR2 is SQIVND (reference sequence). Here the CDR3 DNA reads TGTGCCAGTACCCTGGACAGGAACTCCGAAAAACTGTTTTTT. This sequence encodes CASTLDRNSEKLFF. The whole variable domain, filled in from reference TRBV19 and TRBJ1-4, reads DGGITQSPKYLFRKEGQNVTLSCEQNLNHDAMYWYRQDPGQGLRLIYYSQIVNDFQKGDIAEGYSVSREKKESFPLTVTSAQKNPTAFYLCASTLDRNSEKLFFGSGTQLSVL.

The chain links TRBV5-1 to TRBJ2-7, with TRBD1 matching over 7 bases. The V and J ends lost 0 bases and 6 bases, in that order; junction bases with no gene match: 6. CDR3 length: 14 residues. Germline CDR1 is SGHRS and CDR2 is YFSETQ. CDR3: CASSLGDRPIEQYF. CDR3 DNA sequence: TGCGCCAGCAGCTTGGGGGACAGACCCATCGAGCAGTACTTC. The full variable domain, with the rest looked up from reference TRBV5-1 and TRBJ2-7, is KAGVTQTPRYLIKTRGQQVTLSCSPISGHRSVSWYQQTPGQGLQFLFEYFSETQRNKGNFPGRFSGRQFSNSRSEMNVSTLELGDSALYLCASSLGDRPIEQYFGPGTRLTVT.

The CDR3 DNA reads as TGCAGCGTTGGAGCCGAAGCTTTCTTT. This gives the protein CSVGAEAFF. V usage is TRBV29-1 and J usage is TRBJ1-1; D is unresolved. Germline lookup yields CDR1 SQVTM and CDR2 ANQGSEA. The V end lost 4 bases, the J end lost 8 bases, and 5 bases lay between the germline ends. CDR3 length: 9 amino acids.

The rearrangement joins TRBV30 to TRBJ2-3; D is undetermined. Trimming stripped 0 bases from V and 2 bases from J, with 3 bases between. From germline, CDR1 is GTSNPN and CDR2 SVGIG (reference sequence). The CDR3 sequence is 12 residues long. CDR3: CAWSVITDTQYF. CDR3 nucleotides: TGTGCCTGGAGTGTTATCACAGATACGCAGTATTTT.

V and J are TRBV5-1 and TRBJ2-7, with a possible D match to TRBD1 (5 bases). The V and J ends lost 8 bases and 0 bases respectively, with 15 bases between them. The CDR3 is 14 amino acids. Germline V lookup: CDR1 SGHRS, CDR2 YFSETQ. The CDR3 loop is CASSDRQYSYEQYF. The CDR3 DNA is TGCGCCAGTTCCGACAGACAGTACTCCTACGAGCAGTACTTC. Full variable domain (outside the CDR3, taken from reference TRBV5-1 and TRBJ2-7): KAGVTQTPRYLIKTRGQQVTLSCSPISGHRSVSWYQQTPGQGLQFLFEYFSETQRNKGNFPGRFSGRQFSNSRSEMNVSTLELGDSALYLCASSDRQYSYEQYFGPGTRLTVT.

The chain carries TRBV4-1 and TRBJ2-7; perhaps TRBD1 as D (6 bases). The CDR3 runs to 15 residues. CDR1 is MGHRA and CDR2 is YSYEKL in the germline V gene. Trimming removed 1 base at V and 9 bases at J, with 19 bases between. CDR3 nucleotide sequence: TGCGCCAGCAGCCAAGCCGTTGGACAGCAGGATGGGCAGTACTTC. This translates into CASSQAVGQQDGQYF.

The J gene is TRBJ1-2, the V gene TRBV24-1; the D gene is possibly TRBD1 (5 bases). The CDR3 contains 13 residues. Trimming took 9 bases from V and 8 from J, leaving 18 bases between them. Germline CDR1 is KGHDR and CDR2 is SFDVKD. CDR3 sequence reads: CATRPGWGVGYTF. The DNA for the CDR3 is TGTGCCACCCGACCGGGTTGGGGGGTGGGCTACACCTTC.

The chain links TRBV30 to TRBJ2-5; the D is unclear. This CDR3 comprises 14 residues. CDR1 is GTSNPN and CDR2 is SVGIG in the germline V gene (reference sequence). V was shortened by 3 bases and J by 4 bases, with 15 bases between the two germline ends. The CDR3 DNA sequence: TGTGCCTGGAGCCCCGGGTTGGTGGGAGAGACCCAGTACTTC. Translation gives CAWSPGLVGETQYF.

The genes are TRBV24-1 and TRBJ2-5, with D possibly being TRBD2 (5 bases). The germline V and J ends were trimmed by 4 bases and 4 bases, with 12 bases remaining between them. This CDR3 has 14 amino acids. CDR1 and CDR2 from the germline V gene are KGHDR and SFDVKD. In nucleotides, the CDR3 is TGTGCCACCAGTGACCTACGGGCGGGAGAGACCCAGTACTTC. It encodes CATSDLRAGETQYF.

The chain carries TRBV6-1 and TRBJ1-2; no firm D call. This CDR3 spans 13 amino acids. V was pared by 2 bases and J by 4 bases, with 8 bases between. Germline V gives CDR1 MNHNS, CDR2 SASEGT. CDR3 in amino acids: CASSESGSYGYTF. The CDR3 bases are TGTGCCAGCAGTGAATCGGGATCCTATGGCTACACCTTC.

This clone was detected only a few times. V and J are TRBV2 and TRBJ2-1; the D is unclear. V was pared by 7 bases and J by 0 bases, with 19 bases between. Germline V gene data show CDR1 as SNHLY and CDR2 as FYNNEI. CDR3 length: 17 residues. CDR3 DNA sequence: TGTGCCAGCACCTCGGAGACGGAGCGTAGCTCCTACAATGAGCAGTTCTTC. Protein product: CASTSETERSSYNEQFF. The full variable domain, in which reference TRBV2 and TRBJ2-1 provide the parts outside the CDR3, is EPEVTQTPSHQVTQMGQEVILRCVPISNHLYFYWYRQILGQKVEFLVSFYNNEISEKSEIFDDQFSVERPDGSNFTLKIRSTKLEDSAMYFCASTSETERSSYNEQFFGPGTRLTVL.

The chain joins TRBV10-1 to TRBJ1-1, with 7 bases aligning to TRBD1. The CDR3 consists of 13 residues. V lost 6 bases, J lost 4 bases, and 5 bases stayed unmatched. Germline loops: CDR1 WNHNN, CDR2 SYGVQD (reference sequence). The CDR3 loop is CASSRQGFTEAFF. CDR3 bases: TGCGCCAGCAGCAGACAGGGATTCACTGAAGCTTTCTTT.

V usage is TRBV27 and J usage is TRBJ2-2, with TRBD1 matching over 11 bases. This CDR3 is 15 amino acids long. J was trimmed by 6 bases and V by 6 bases; bases with no gene match: 6. Looked up from germline, CDR1 is MNHEY and CDR2 is SMNVEV (reference sequence). CDR3 bases: TGTGCCAGCAGACCTCCGGGACAGGGGGCCGGGGAGCTGTTTTTT. Protein sequence: CASRPPGQGAGELFF.

The CDR3 DNA reads TGCAGTGCTAGTGCGTTGGGGGGGTCGCCCGGCTACACCTTC. It encodes CSASALGGSPGYTF. The chain joins TRBV20-1 to TRBJ1-2; the D gene is possibly TRBD1 (5 bases). The CDR3 length is 14 residues. Germline V CDR1 and CDR2: DFQATT, SNEGSKA (reference sequence). V lost 3 bases and J lost 8, with 19 bases in between.

The V and J genes are TRBV5-1 and TRBJ1-1; tentative D call: TRBD1 (5 bases). The V gene's germline CDR1 is SGHRS and CDR2 YFSETQ. The CDR3 covers 14 residues. V was trimmed by 4 bases and J by 4 bases, leaving 14 bases between them. The CDR3 spells CASSPQGGGTEAFF. The CDR3 DNA follows: TGCGCCAGCAGCCCGCAGGGAGGAGGCACTGAAGCTTTCTTT.

The chain links TRBV11-3 to TRBJ2-1; TRBD2 matches at 7 bases. Germline values: CDR1 SGHNT, CDR2 YENEEA. Trimming at V came to 3 bases and at J to 5 bases, leaving 4 bases not matched to a gene. The CDR3 extends over 14 amino acids. The CDR3 DNA sequence: TGTGCCAGCAGCTTGTTTGCGGGGGACAATGAGCAGTTCTTC. Translated: CASSLFAGDNEQFF.

This sequence joins TRBV7-3 and TRBJ2-7, with 10 positions matching TRBD2. Germline trimming cut 0 bases from V and 0 bases from J; bases unmatched to any gene: 2. This CDR3 region has 16 residues. Germline V lookup: CDR1 SGHTA, CDR2 FQGTGA. The CDR3 region is CASSLTGTSDSYEQYF. The CDR3, as DNA: TGTGCCAGCAGCTTAACTGGGACTAGCGACTCCTACGAGCAGTACTTC.

This chain joins TRBV2 and TRBJ2-2; D is unresolved. Trimming shortened V by 3 bases and J by 6 bases, and 5 bases separated the two germline ends. The length of the CDR3 is 12 residues. Germline V CDR1 and CDR2: SNHLY, FYNNEI. This CDR3 reads CASSDGAGELFF. As DNA, the CDR3 is TGTGCCAGCAGTGACGGTGCCGGGGAGCTGTTTTTT.

Only a few counts were recorded for this clone. V is TRBV4-1 and J is TRBJ1-6; possibly TRBD1 for D (6 bases). Germline CDR1 MGHRA, CDR2 YSYEKL. The CDR3 has 13 residues. The ends were cut back, 0 bases at V and 10 bases at J, with 7 bases in the middle. In nucleotides, the CDR3 is TGCGCCAGCAGCCAAGAAACAGGGTCACCCCTCCACTTT. Translating it yields CASSQETGSPLHF.

The gene calls are TRBV6-6 and TRBJ2-5; the match to TRBD1 covers 8 bases. The germline CDR1 and CDR2 sequences are MNHNY and SVGAGI (reference sequence). There are 13 residues in the CDR3. Trimming cost V 5 bases and J 5 bases; bases outside gene matches: 4. The CDR3 coding sequence is TGTGCCAGCAGTCACAGGGGGTTGGAGACCCAGTACTTC. It encodes CASSHRGLETQYF.

The J gene is TRBJ2-7, the V gene TRBV19, with TRBD2 identical over 9 bases. This CDR3 is built from 19 residues. Germline trimming cut 7 bases from V and 3 bases from J; bases unmatched to any gene: 22. The V gene's germline CDR1 is LNHDA and CDR2 SQIVND (reference sequence). In DNA form, the CDR3 reads TGTGCCAGTACCCACCGCCCCATTGGTGGGACTAGCAGTTACTACGAGCAGTACTTC. Encoded protein: CASTHRPIGGTSSYYEQYF.

The chain carries TRBV4-1 and TRBJ1-5; 8 bases are a match to TRBD1. The CDR3 loop spans 16 amino acids. V was pared by 3 bases and J by 2 bases, with 6 bases of the junction left unmatched. Germline V gene data show CDR1 as MGHRA and CDR2 as YSYEKL. CDR3 loop: CASSHPGGEGNQPQHF. CDR3 nucleotides: TGCGCCAGCAGCCACCCAGGGGGCGAGGGCAATCAGCCCCAGCATTTT.

This clone showed up just a few times. The chain joins TRBV5-6 to TRBJ1-5; possible D gene TRBD1, 5 bases. This CDR3 region has 14 residues. Per the germline V gene, CDR1 is SGHDT and CDR2 is YYEEEE. V lost 7 bases and J 0 bases, leaving 11 bases between the germline ends. The CDR3 is CASQLGLSNQPQHF. CDR3 coding DNA: TGTGCCAGCCAATTGGGACTTAGCAATCAGCCCCAGCATTTT.

The chain is built from TRBV24-1 and TRBJ2-5; D is unresolved. This CDR3 has 16 residues. The ends were cut back, 1 base at V and 4 bases at J, with 15 bases in the middle. CDR1 and CDR2 (germline): KGHDR, SFDVKD. CDR3 coding DNA: TGTGCCACCAGTGATTTCCTCCGTTCGGGTGCAGAGACCCAGTACTTC. Its translation: CATSDFLRSGAETQYF.

The V and J genes are TRBV5-4 and TRBJ1-2; D is uncertain. Trimming pared 4 bases from V and 7 bases from J, leaving 17 bases between. CDR3 length: 14 amino acids. The germline V gene has CDR1 SGHNT and CDR2 YYREEE (reference sequence). The CDR3 nucleotides are TGTGCCAGCAGCGTGGAGAAGCCTCCCTTTGGCTACACCTTC. This encodes CASSVEKPPFGYTF.

The chain employs TRBV9 and TRBJ1-1, with D perhaps TRBD1 (6 bases). The V end was cut by 4 bases, the J end by 0 bases, with 13 bases between. Germline CDR1 and CDR2: SGDLS and YYNGEE. The length of the CDR3 is 15 residues. The CDR3 DNA is TGTGCCAGCAGCACAGATGAGGGGGTGAACACTGAAGCTTTCTTT. The encoded protein is CASSTDEGVNTEAFF.